This T cell receptor (beta chain) was profiled in a study of blood T cells in healthy people across ages. A second roughly 6 to 11 cycle PCR used barcoded and J-beta primers. Each of the cDNA molecules was tagged by a template-switch adaptor with 12 random nucleotides. TCRdb used MiXCR to reprocess the 5' RACE reads, holding one entry per CDR3 protein. Among approximately 790,000 distinct CDR3 sequences, about 59% were seen once, and the ten largest hold 28%. Trimming took 4 bases from V and 3 from J, leaving 12 bases between them. This CDR3 has 14 amino acids. Germline V gene data show CDR1 as MDHEN and CDR2 as SYDVKM. This clonotype turned up a few times.

The source of this sequence is a man aged 30 to 45 in good health. Sequencing was performed on blood. This chain uses TRBV28 with TRBJ1-2; tentative D call: TRBD1 (6 bases). The CDR3 region has the DNA TGTGCCAGCAGTTGGGGGGGCCGAGACTATGGCTACACCTTC. Translating it yields CASSWGGRDYGYTF.